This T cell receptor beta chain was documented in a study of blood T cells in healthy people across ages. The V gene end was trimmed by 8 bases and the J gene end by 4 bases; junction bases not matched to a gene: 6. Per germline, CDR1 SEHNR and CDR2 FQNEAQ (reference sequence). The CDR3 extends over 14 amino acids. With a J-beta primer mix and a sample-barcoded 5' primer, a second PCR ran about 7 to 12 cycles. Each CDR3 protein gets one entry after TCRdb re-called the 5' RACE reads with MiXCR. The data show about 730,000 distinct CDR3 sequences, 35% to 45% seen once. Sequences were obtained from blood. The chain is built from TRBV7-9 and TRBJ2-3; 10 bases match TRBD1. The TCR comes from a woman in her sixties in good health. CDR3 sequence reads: CASGGQGLADTQYF. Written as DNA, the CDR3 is TGTGCCAGCGGGGGACAGGGGTTGGCAGATACGCAGTATTTT.